The clone carrying this T cell receptor beta chain was seen only once. Its antigen is undetermined. One end of the junction is discordant with germline, which a read error may explain. Profiled with immunoSEQ multiplex PCR; TCRdb holds only in-frame clones, not every one. Of over 100,000 clones in the sample, roughly 90% were seen once. Analyses pooled second doses at about 4 or about 12 weeks. The CDR3 extends over 15 amino acids. Germline V gene lookup returns CDR1 SGHRS and CDR2 YFSETQ. The data are from a study of T cell responses to AZD1222 COVID-19 vaccine. The study, taken as a whole, reports: Spike was spanned by vaccine-associated CD4 TCRs, with dominance at 160-218 and 743-854. Repertoire samples came only from after the peak T cell response. In the spike-specific TCR repertoire, nearly half reportedly target unmutated variant regions.

The chain couples TRBV5-1 to TRBJ1-4, with 7 bases identical to TRBD1. Material: peripheral blood, obtained 28 days after the second AZD1222 dose. This TCR came from an adult who received the AZD1222 COVID-19 vaccine. The CDR3 sequence: CASSVQTGTNEKLFF. CDR3 sequence (DNA): TGCGCCAGCAGCGTCCAGACAGGGACTAACGAAAAACTGTTTTTT.